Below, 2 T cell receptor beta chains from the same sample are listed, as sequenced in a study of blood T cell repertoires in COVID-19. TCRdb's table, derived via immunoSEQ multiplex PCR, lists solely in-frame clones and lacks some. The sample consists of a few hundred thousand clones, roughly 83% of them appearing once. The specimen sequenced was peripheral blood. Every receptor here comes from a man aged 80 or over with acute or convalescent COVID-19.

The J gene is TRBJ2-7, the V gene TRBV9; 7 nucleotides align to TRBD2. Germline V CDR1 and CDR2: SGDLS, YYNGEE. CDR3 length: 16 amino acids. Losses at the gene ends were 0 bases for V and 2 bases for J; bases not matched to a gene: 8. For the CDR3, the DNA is TGTGCCAGCAGCGTAGGTCCAAGCGGGGCTACCTACGAGCAGTACTTC. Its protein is CASSVGPSGATYEQYF.

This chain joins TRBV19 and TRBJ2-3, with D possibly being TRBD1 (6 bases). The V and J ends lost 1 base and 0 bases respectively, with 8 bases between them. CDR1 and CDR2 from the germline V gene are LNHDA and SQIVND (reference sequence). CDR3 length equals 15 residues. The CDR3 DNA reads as TGTGCCAGTAGTATAGCACAGGGAAGCACAGATACGCAGTATTTT. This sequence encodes CASSIAQGSTDTQYF. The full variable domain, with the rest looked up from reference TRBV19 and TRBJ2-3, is DGGITQSPKYLFRKEGQNVTLSCEQNLNHDAMYWYRQDPGQGLRLIYYSQIVNDFQKGDIAEGYSVSREKKESFPLTVTSAQKNPTAFYLCASSIAQGSTDTQYFGPGTRLTVL.